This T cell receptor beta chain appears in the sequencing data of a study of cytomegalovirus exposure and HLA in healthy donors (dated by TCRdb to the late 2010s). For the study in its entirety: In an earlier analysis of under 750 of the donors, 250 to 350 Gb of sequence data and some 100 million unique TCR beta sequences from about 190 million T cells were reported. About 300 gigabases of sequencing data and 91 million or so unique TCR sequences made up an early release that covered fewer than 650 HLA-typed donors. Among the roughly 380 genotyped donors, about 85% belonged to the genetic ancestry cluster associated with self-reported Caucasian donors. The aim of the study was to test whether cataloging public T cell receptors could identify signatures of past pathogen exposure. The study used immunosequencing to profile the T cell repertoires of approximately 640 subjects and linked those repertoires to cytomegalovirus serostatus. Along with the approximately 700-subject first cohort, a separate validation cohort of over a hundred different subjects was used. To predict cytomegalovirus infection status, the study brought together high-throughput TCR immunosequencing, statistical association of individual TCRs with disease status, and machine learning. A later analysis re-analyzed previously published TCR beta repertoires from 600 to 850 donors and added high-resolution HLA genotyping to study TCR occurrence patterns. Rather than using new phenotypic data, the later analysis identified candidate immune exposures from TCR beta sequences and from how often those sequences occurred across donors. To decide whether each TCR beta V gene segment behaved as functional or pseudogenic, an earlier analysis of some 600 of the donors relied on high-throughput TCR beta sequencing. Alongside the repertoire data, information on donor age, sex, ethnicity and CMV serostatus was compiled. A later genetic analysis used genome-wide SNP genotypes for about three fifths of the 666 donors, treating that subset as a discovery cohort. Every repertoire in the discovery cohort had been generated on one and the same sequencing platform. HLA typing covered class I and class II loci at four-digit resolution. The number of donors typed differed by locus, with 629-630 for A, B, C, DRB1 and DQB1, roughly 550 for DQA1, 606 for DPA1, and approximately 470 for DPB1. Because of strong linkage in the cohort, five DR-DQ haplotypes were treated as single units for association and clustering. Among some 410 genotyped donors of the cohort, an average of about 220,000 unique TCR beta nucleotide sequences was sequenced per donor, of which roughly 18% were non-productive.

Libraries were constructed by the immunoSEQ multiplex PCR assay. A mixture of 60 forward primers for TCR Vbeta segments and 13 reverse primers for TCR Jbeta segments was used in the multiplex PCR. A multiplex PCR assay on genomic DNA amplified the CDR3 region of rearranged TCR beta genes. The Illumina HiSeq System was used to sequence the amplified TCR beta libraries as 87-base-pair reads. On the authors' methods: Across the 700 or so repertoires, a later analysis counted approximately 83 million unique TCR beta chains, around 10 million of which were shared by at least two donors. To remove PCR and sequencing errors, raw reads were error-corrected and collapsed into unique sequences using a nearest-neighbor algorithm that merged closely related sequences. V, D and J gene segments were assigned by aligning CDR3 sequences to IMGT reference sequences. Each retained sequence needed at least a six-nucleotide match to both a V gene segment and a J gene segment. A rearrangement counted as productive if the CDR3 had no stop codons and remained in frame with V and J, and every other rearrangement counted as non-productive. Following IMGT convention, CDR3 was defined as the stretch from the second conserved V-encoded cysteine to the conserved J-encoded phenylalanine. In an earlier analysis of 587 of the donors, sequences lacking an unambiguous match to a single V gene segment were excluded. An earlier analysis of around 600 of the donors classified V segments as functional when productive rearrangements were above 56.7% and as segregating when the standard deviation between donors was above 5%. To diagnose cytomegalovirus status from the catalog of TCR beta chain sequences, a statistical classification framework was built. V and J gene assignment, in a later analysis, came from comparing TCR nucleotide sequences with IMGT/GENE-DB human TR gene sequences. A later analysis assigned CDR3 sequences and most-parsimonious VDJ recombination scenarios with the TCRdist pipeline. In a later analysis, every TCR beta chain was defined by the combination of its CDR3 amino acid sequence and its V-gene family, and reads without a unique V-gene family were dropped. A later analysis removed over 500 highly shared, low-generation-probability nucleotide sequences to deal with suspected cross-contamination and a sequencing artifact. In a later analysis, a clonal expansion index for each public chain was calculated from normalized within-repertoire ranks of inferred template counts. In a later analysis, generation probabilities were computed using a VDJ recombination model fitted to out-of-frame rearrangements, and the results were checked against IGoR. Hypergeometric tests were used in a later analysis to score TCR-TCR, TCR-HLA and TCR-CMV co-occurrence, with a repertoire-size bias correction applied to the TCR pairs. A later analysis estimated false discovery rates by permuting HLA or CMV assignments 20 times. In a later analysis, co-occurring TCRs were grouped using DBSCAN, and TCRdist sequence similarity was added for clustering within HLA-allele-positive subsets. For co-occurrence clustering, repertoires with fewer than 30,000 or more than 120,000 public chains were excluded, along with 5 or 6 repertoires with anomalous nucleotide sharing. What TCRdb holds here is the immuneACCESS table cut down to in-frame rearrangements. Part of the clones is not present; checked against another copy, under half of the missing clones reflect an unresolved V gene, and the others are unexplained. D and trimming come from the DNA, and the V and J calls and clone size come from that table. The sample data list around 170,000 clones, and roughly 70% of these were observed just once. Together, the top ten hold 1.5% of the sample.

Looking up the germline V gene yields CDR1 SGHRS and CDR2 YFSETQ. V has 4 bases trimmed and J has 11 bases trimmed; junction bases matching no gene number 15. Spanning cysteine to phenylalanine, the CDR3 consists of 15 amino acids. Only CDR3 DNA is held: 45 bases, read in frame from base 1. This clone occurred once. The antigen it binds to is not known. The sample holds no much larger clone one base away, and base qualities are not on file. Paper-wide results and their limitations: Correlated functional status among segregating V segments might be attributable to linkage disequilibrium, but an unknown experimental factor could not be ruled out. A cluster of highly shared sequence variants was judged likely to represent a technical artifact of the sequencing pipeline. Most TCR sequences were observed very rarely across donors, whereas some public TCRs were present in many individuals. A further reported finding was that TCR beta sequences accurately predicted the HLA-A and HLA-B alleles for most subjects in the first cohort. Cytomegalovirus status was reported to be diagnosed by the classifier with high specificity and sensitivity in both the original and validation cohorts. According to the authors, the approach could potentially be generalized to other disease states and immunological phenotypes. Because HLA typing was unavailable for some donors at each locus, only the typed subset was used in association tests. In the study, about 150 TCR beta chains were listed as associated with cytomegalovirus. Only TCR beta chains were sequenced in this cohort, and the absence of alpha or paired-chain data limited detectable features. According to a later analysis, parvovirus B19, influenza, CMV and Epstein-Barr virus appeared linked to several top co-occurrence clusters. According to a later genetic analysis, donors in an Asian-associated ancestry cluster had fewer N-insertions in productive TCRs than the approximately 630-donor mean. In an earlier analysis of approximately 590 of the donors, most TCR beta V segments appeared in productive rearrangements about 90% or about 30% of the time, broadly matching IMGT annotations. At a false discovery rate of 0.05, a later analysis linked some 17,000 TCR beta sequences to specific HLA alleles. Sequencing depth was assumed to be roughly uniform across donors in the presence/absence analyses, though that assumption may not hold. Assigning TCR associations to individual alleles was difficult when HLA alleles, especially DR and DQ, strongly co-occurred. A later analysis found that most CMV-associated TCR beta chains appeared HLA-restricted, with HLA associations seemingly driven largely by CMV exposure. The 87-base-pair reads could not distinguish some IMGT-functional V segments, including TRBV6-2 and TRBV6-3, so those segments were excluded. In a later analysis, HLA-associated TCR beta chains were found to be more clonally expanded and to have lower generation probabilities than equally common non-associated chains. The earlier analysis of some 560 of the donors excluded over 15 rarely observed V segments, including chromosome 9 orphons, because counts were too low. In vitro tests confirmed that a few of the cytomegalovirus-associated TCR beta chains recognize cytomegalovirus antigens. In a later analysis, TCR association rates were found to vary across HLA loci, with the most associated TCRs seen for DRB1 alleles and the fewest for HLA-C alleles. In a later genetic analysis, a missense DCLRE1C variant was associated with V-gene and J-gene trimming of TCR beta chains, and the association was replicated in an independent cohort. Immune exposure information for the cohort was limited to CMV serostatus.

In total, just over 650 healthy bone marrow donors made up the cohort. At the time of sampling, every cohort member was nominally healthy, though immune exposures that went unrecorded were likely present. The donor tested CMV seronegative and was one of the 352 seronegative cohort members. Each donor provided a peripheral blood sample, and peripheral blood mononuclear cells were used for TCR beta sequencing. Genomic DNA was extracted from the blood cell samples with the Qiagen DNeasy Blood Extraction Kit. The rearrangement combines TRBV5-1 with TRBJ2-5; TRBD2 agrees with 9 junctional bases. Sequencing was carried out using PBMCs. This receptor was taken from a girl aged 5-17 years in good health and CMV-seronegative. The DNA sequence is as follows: TGCGCCAGCAGCGTGGAGGCTAGCGGGGCTTTAGAGCAGTACTTC. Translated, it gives CASSVEASGALEQYF.